The 16 T cell receptor beta chains below were found in one sample sequenced in a study of CD8 T cells in Susac syndrome. cDNA came from roughly 0.47 to 1 ug RNA primed by random hexamers. In TCRdb, the immunoSEQ multiplex PCR reads were re-called with MiXCR into one record per CDR3 protein. The sample consists of about 120,000 distinct CDR3 sequences, roughly 94% of them appearing once. Sequenced sample: CD8+ T cells from PBMCs. The receptors derive from a human donor with Susac syndrome.

CDR3 DNA: TGCAGCGTTGAAGGAGGACAGTACTACGAGCAGTACTTC. This translates into CSVEGGQYYEQYF. This chain uses TRBV29-1 with TRBJ2-7; D might be TRBD1 (6 bases). The CDR3 runs 13 residues. Trimming shortened V by 1 base and J by 3 bases, and 10 bases separated the two germline ends. The germline V gene encodes CDR1 SQVTM and CDR2 ANQGSEA.

The chain couples TRBV20-1 to TRBJ1-5; D ambiguous. V was clipped by 0 bases and J by 6 bases, with 9 bases between them. CDR1 is DFQATT, CDR2 SNEGSKA, per germline (reference sequence). The CDR3 runs to 13 residues. Here the CDR3 reads CSARDRYSQPQHF. As DNA, the CDR3 is TGCAGTGCTAGAGATCGCTACAGTCAGCCCCAGCATTTT.

The chain is built from TRBV29-1 and TRBJ2-1; D might be TRBD2 (6 bases). The CDR3 runs 14 residues. Trimming removed 4 bases at V and 0 bases at J, with 10 bases between. Germline-derived CDR1 and CDR2 are SQVTM and ANQGSEA. Here the CDR3 DNA reads TGCAGCGTTGTAGTCGGGAGCTCCTACAATGAGCAGTTCTTC. As protein: CSVVVGSSYNEQFF.

In its sample, this clonotype was seen once. The V and J genes are TRBV29-1 and TRBJ1-1, with unresolved D. V was cut by 5 bases and J by 2 bases, with 27 bases left in between. Germline lookup yields CDR1 SQVTM and CDR2 ANQGSEA. This CDR3 is built from 18 residues. CDR3 sequence reads: CSVLTPPRVPNQNTEAFF. For the CDR3, the DNA is TGCAGCGTTTTAACCCCCCCACGGGTCCCCAACCAAAACACTGAAGCTTTCTTT.

The chain employs TRBV24-1 and TRBJ1-1; 8 bases map to TRBD1. Trimming took 7 bases from V and 2 from J; bases not matched to a gene: 2. This CDR3 has 13 amino acids. CDR1 and CDR2 from the germline V gene are KGHDR and SFDVKD. The CDR3, as DNA: TGTGCCACCAGCGACAGGGGAAACACTGAAGCTTTCTTT. Translated, it gives CATSDRGNTEAFF.

The chain combines TRBV7-9 with TRBJ1-1; perhaps TRBD1 as D (5 bases). V gave up 4 bases and J gave up 0 bases, with 12 bases separating them. Germline V gives CDR1 SEHNR, CDR2 FQNEAQ (reference sequence). This CDR3 region has 15 residues. The CDR3 region has the DNA TGTGCCAGCAGCTCATTGGGACTGTTGAACACTGAAGCTTTCTTT. Translated: CASSSLGLLNTEAFF.

The chain uses TRBV9 and TRBJ1-2; perhaps TRBD1 as D (5 bases). The CDR3 is made up of 20 amino acids. The germline CDR1 and CDR2 sequences are SGDLS and YYNGEE. Trimming took off 3 bases at V and 2 bases at J, with 29 bases between the two ends. The CDR3 DNA reads as TGTGCCAGCAGCGGCCCCGGGACCAAGAAAATATACGGCGTCAACTATGGCTACACCTTC. This codes for CASSGPGTKKIYGVNYGYTF.

V is TRBV7-8 and J is TRBJ2-3; D is tentatively TRBD1 or TRBD2 (5 bases each). The CDR3 spans 12 residues. CDR1 is SGHVS, CDR2 FQNEAQ, per germline. The V and J ends lost 8 bases and 2 bases respectively, with 8 bases between them. The CDR3 loop reads CASEGTTDTQYF. CDR3 in DNA: TGTGCCAGCGAGGGGACCACAGATACGCAGTATTTT.

CDR3 amino acids: CSGGVGTEAFF. The CDR3 DNA reads TGCAGCGGAGGGGTGGGGACTGAAGCTTTCTTT. The chain recombines TRBV29-1 with TRBJ1-1; D is possibly TRBD1 (5 bases). Trimming stripped 7 bases from V and 5 bases from J, with 11 bases between. Germline values: CDR1 SQVTM, CDR2 ANQGSEA. This CDR3 region has 11 residues.

V usage is TRBV3-1 and J usage is TRBJ2-7; TRBD1 is a possible D gene (6 bases). Between the trimmed V and J ends, which lost 4 bases and 1 base, there was a span of 11 bases. CDR3 length equals 14 residues. Germline V gives CDR1 LGHDT, CDR2 YNNKEL (reference sequence). CDR3 in DNA: TGTGCCAGCAGCCGGGACAAACTGTCCTACGAGCAGTACTTC. Its translation: CASSRDKLSYEQYF.

The chain employs TRBV5-1 and TRBJ2-1; 10 nucleotides match TRBD2. The CDR3 has 16 amino acids. CDR1 is SGHRS, CDR2 YFSETQ, per germline. V lost 3 bases and J lost 3; bases outside the gene matches: 6. This CDR3 reads CASSSTSGEFYNEQFF. Here the CDR3 DNA reads TGCGCCAGCAGCTCCACTAGCGGGGAGTTCTACAATGAGCAGTTCTTC. The entire variable domain, with the rest obtained from reference TRBV5-1 and TRBJ2-1, is as follows: KAGVTQTPRYLIKTRGQQVTLSCSPISGHRSVSWYQQTPGQGLQFLFEYFSETQRNKGNFPGRFSGRQFSNSRSEMNVSTLELGDSALYLCASSSTSGEFYNEQFFGPGTRLTVL.

The chain couples TRBV20-1 to TRBJ2-3; TRBD2 matches 10 bases. The CDR3 is 17 residues long. Germline lookup yields CDR1 DFQATT and CDR2 SNEGSKA (reference sequence). Trimming at V came to 1 base and at J to 7 bases, leaving 14 bases not matched to a gene. CDR3 protein: CSARGVAGGSGAYTQYF. The CDR3 DNA sequence: TGCAGTGCTAGAGGGGTAGCGGGGGGCTCTGGGGCATATACGCAGTATTTT.

This chain links TRBV7-2 with TRBJ1-5; no reliable D call. The CDR3 loop spans 14 amino acids. V dropped 3 bases and J dropped 0 bases, with 6 bases sitting between them. CDR1 SGHTA and CDR2 FQGNSA come from the germline V gene. The CDR3 nucleotides are TGTGCCAGCAGCTTTACGGGTAGCAATCAGCCCCAGCATTTT. Encoded protein: CASSFTGSNQPQHF.

This chain connects TRBV13 to TRBJ1-1; tentatively, D is TRBD1 (6 bases). The germline gives CDR1 PRHDT, CDR2 FYEKMQ (reference sequence). The CDR3 totals 15 residues. The ends were cut back, 1 base at V and 3 bases at J, with 12 bases in the middle. CDR3: CASSLARGGDTEAFF. For the CDR3, the DNA is TGTGCCAGCAGCTTAGCGAGAGGGGGTGACACTGAAGCTTTCTTT.

This clonotype was detected once. The chain has TRBV13 and TRBJ2-3; TRBD1 matches at 7 bases. V was clipped by 6 bases and J by 2 bases; unmatched bases: 8. CDR1 is PRHDT, CDR2 FYEKMQ, per germline (reference sequence). This CDR3 has 15 residues. The DNA of the CDR3 is TGTGCCAGCAGTTTGCCAGGGGGTCTCACAGATACGCAGTATTTT. Translation: CASSLPGGLTDTQYF.

The chain links TRBV29-1 to TRBJ2-7, with 8 bases aligning to TRBD1. The V gene end was trimmed by 4 bases and the J gene end by 0 bases; junction bases not matched to a gene: 2. Germline V gene sequence: CDR1 SQVTM, CDR2 ANQGSEA. The CDR3 contains 13 residues. The chain's CDR3 is CSVVTGDSYEQYF. CDR3 nucleotide sequence: TGCAGCGTTGTGACAGGGGACTCCTACGAGCAGTACTTC.